This TCR beta chain was documented in a study of regulatory T cells in long-lasting Graves disease. Stated time point: newly diagnosed GD, antithyroid drugs for less than 3 months. The TCR library was made from RNA that had been extracted from PBMCs in TRIzol. In this sample, this clonotype turned up many times. In building TCR beta libraries, iRepertoire HTBI primers were used together with Arm-PCR of CDR3 regions. TCRdb recomputed calls from the multiplex PCR reads with MiXCR, one row per CDR3 protein. This sample has about 520,000 distinct CDR3 sequences, with around 12% found just once. Germline CDR1 and CDR2: DFQATT and SNEGSKA (reference sequence). The V end was cut by 6 bases, the J end by 8 bases, with 16 bases between. The CDR3 is made up of 13 amino acids. These data were also filed under a second study, of T cells in Graves' hyperthyroidism and ophthalmopathy. Per that paper: Absent ophthalmopathy progression within 18 months defined stable Graves' hyperthyroidism. The HTBI primer set served for first-round RT-PCR of the TCR CDR3. From stable hyperthyroidism, ophthalmopathy was set apart by a 13 V-J model.

The clonotype originates from a woman aged 25 to 39 with Graves disease. The chain recombines TRBV20-1 with TRBJ1-4; possible D gene TRBD1, 5 bases. The material sequenced was peripheral blood mononuclear cells (PBMCs), taken at new diagnosis, from a patient treated with antithyroid drugs. The CDR3 spells CSATDSQWEKLFF. The CDR3 nucleotides are TGCAGTGCCACCGACAGTCAATGGGAAAAACTGTTTTTT.